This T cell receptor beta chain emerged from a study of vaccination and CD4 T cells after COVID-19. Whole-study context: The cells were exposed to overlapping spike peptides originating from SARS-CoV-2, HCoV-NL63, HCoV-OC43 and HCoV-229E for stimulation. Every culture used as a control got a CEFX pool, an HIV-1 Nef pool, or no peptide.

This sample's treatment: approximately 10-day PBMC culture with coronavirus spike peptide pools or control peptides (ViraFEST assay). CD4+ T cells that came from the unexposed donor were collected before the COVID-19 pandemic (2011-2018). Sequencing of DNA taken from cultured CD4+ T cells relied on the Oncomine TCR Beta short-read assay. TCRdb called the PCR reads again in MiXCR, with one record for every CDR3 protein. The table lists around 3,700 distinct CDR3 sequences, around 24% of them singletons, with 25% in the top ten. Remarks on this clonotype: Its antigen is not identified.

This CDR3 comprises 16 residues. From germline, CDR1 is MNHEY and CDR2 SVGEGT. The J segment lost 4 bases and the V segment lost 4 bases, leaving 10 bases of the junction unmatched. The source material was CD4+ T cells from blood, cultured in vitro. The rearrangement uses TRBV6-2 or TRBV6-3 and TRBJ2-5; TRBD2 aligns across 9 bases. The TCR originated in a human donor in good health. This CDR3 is CASSLPSPAGGETQYF. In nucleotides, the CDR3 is TGTGCCAGCAGTTTACCTAGCCCAGCGGGGGGAGAGACCCAGTACTTC.